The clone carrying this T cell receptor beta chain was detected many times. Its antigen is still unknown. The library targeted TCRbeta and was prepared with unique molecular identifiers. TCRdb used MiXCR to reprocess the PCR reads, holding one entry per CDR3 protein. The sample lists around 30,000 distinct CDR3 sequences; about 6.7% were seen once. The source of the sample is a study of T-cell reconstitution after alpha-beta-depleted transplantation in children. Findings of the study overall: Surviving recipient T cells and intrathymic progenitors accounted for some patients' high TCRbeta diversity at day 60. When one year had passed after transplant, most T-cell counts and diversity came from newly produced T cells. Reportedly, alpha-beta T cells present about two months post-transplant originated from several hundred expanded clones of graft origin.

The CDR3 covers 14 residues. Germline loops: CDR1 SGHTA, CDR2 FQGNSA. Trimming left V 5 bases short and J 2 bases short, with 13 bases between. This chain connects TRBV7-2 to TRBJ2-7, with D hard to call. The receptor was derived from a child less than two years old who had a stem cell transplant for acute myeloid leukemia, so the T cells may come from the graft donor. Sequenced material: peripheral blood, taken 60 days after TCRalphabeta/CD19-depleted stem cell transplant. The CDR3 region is CASSPPNHPYEQYF. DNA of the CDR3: TGTGCCAGCAGCCCCCCCAACCATCCCTACGAGCAGTACTTC.